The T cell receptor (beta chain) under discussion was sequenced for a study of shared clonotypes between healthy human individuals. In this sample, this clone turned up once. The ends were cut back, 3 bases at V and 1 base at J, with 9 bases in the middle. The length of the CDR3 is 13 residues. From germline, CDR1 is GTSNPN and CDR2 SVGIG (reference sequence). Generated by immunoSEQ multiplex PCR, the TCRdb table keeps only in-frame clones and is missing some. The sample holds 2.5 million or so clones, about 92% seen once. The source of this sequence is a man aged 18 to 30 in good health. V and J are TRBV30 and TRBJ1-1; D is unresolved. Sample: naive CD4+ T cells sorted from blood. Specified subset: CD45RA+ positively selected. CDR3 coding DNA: TGTGCCTGGAGATTGGGAACGAACACTGAAGCTTTCTTT. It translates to CAWRLGTNTEAFF.